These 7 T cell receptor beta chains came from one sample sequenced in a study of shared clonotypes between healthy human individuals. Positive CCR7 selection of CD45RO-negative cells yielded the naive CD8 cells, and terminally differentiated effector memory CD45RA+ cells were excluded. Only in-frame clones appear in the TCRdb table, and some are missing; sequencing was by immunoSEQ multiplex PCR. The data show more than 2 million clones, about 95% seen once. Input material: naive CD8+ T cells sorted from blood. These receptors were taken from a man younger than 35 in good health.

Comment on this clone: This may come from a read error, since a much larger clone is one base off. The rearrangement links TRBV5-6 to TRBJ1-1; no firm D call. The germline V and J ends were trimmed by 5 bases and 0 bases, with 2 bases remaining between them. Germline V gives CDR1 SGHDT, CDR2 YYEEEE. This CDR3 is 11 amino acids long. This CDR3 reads CASRLNTEAFF. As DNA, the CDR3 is TGTGCCAGCAGACTGAACACTGAAGCTTTCTTT.

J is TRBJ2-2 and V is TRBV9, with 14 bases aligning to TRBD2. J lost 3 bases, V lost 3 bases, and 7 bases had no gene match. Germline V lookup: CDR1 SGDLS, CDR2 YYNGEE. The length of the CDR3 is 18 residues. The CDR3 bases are TGTGCCAGCAGCGCCCGACTAGCGGGGGGGCCGGACACCGGGGAGCTGTTTTTT. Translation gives CASSARLAGGPDTGELFF. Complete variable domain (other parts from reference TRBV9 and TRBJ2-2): DSGVTQTPKHLITATGQRVTLRCSPRSGDLSVYWYQQSLDQGLQFLIQYYNGEERAKGNILERFSAQQFPDLHSELNLSSLELGDSALYFCASSARLAGGPDTGELFFGEGSRLTVL.

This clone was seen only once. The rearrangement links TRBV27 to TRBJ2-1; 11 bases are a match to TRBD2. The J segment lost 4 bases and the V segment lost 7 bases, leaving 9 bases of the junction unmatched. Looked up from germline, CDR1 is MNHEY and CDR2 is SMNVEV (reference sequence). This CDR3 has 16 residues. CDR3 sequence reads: CASTNAGLADYNEQFF. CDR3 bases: TGTGCCAGCACCAATGCGGGACTAGCGGATTACAATGAGCAGTTCTTC.

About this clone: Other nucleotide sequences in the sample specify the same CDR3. CDR3 loop: CASSLEGGLGDTQYF. CDR3 DNA: TGTGCCAGCAGCCTCGAGGGGGGGCTTGGAGATACGCAGTATTTT. This chain connects TRBV13 to TRBJ2-3; a weak D match, TRBD2 (7 bases). The length of the CDR3 is 15 residues. Trimming pared 5 bases from V and 5 bases from J, leaving 17 bases between. CDR1 is PRHDT, CDR2 FYEKMQ, per germline (reference sequence).

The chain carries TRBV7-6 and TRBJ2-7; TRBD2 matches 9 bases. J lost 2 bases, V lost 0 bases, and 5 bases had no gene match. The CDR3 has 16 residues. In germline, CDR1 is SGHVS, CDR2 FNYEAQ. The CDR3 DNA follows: TGTGCCAGCAGCTTAGCGGCTAGCGGGACAACCTACGAGCAGTACTTC. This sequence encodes CASSLAASGTTYEQYF.

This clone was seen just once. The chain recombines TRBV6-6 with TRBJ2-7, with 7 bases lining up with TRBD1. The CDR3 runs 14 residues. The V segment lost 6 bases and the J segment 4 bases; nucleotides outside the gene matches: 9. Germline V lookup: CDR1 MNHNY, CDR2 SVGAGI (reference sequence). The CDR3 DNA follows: TGTGCCAGCAGGATAGACAGGGTGGGTTACGAGCAGTACTTC. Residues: CASRIDRVGYEQYF.

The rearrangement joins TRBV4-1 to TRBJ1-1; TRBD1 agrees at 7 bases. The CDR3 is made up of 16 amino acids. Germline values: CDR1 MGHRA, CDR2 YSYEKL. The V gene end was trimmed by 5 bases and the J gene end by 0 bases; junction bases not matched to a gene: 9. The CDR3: CASSARDRTMNTEAFF. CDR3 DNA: TGCGCCAGCAGCGCCCGGGACAGAACCATGAACACTGAAGCTTTCTTT.